This T cell receptor beta chain stems from a study of vaccination effects on CD4 cells after COVID-19. The overall study: After the second dose, samples were taken at median day 72. General study points: Researchers reported few convalescent patients and no early post-infection timepoints in the study.

The CDR3 totals 13 residues. Looked up from germline, CDR1 is SGDLS and CDR2 is YYNGEE. The V and J ends lost 0 bases and 0 bases respectively, with 3 bases between them. This clone was observed a handful of times. Its matching antigen is unknown. Method: immunoSEQ multiplex PCR; TCRdb's copy keeps in-frame clones and lacks some. Among tens of thousands of clones, 65% to 80% were seen once, and the ten largest hold 2% to 3%. It was after approximately 11 days of culture that CD4+ T cells were isolated. Every participant took two doses of the BNT162b2 or mRNA-1273 vaccine. Nucleocapsid antibody tests were negative, and the vaccine recipients had no prior SARS-CoV-2 infection. Days 3 and 7 saw half the medium replaced with IL-2 medium.

Specimen: CD4+ T cells from PBMCs cultured without peptide, collected after COVID-19 vaccination. The clonotype originates from a human donor who received a COVID-19 vaccine. This chain links TRBV9 with TRBJ1-1; D gene ambiguous. The CDR3 coding sequence is TGTGCCAGCAGCGTAGTTGTGAACACTGAAGCTTTCTTT. This translates into CASSVVVNTEAFF.